What follows is one T cell receptor beta chain and its context. Other DNA sequences in the same sample also yield this CDR3. The data are from a study of OX40 agonist ivuxolimab in advanced cancers. Blood draws occurred at baseline, cycle 4 day 1, and cycle 7 day 1. TCRdb's table, derived via immunoSEQ multiplex PCR, lists solely in-frame clones and lacks some. This sample has 60,000 to 90,000 clones, with approximately 83% found just once. Trimming took off 3 bases at V and 2 bases at J, with 10 bases between the two ends. The length of the CDR3 is 14 residues. The germline V gene has CDR1 KGHSH and CDR2 LQKENI.

This sequence originates from an adult with an advanced solid tumor such as melanoma, head and neck, liver or kidney cancer. This chain links TRBV18 with TRBJ2-5, with D tentatively TRBD2 (5 bases). This specimen was CD4+ or CD8+ T cells sorted from blood, taken in a trial of the OX40 agonist ivuxolimab. In nucleotides, the CDR3 is TGTGCCAGCTCACCGAGGGAACTGCAAGAGACCCAGTACTTC. Encoded protein: CASSPRELQETQYF.